These 5 T cell receptor beta chains originate from one sample sequenced in a study of T cell repertoires in cytomegalovirus infection. MiXCR, run by TCRdb on the reads, gives a single entry per CDR3 protein. The table has approximately 990,000 distinct CDR3 sequences, approximately 30% seen once; the top ten hold roughly 13%. These receptors' targets are unknown. This specimen consisted of cultured CD8+ T cells from PBMCs, obtained from culture after CMV antigen stimulation. Receptor source: a human donor in good health (CMV status not recorded). Some clones in this sample may be carry-over from other donors' samples.

The gene calls are TRBV6-1 and TRBJ2-7, with D perhaps matching TRBD1 (5 bases). The V and J ends lost 6 bases and 2 bases respectively, with 14 bases between them. CDR3 length: 14 amino acids. CDR1 is MNHNS, CDR2 SASEGT, per germline. The DNA for the CDR3 is TGTGCCAGCAGCGGTCTGGGGCCCCCCTACGAGCAGTACTTC. Encoded protein: CASSGLGPPYEQYF.

V gene TRBV7-6 combines with J gene TRBJ1-1; D remains ambiguous. Looked up from germline, CDR1 is SGHVS and CDR2 is FNYEAQ. This CDR3 region has 14 residues. The V end lost 4 bases, the J end lost 6 bases, and 15 bases lay between the germline ends. CDR3 in DNA: TGTGCCAGCAGCTCCCCGATCAGGATCCCTGAAGCTTTCTTT. Protein: CASSSPIRIPEAFF.

Only a few counts were recorded for this clonotype. V and J are TRBV6-2 or TRBV6-3 and TRBJ2-2; D call uncertain. The CDR3 runs 14 residues. The V end was cut by 5 bases, the J end by 1 base, with 8 bases between. CDR1 is MNHEY, CDR2 SVGEGT, per germline. The CDR3 DNA sequence: TGTGCCAGCAGTCCCCCAGTGAACACCGGGGAGCTGTTTTTT. Residues: CASSPPVNTGELFF.

The rearrangement joins TRBV9 to TRBJ1-2, with D unclear. This CDR3 has 14 amino acids. Germline V gives CDR1 SGDLS, CDR2 YYNGEE. The V gene lost 2 bases and the J gene lost 7 bases, with 15 bases spanning the gap. CDR3 in amino acids: CASSVVSPVVGYTF. The CDR3 DNA reads TGTGCCAGCAGCGTGGTCAGCCCCGTGGTTGGCTACACCTTC.

This clonotype came up many times. V is TRBV6-5 and J is TRBJ2-7; possibly TRBD1 for D (6 bases). The CDR3 contains 13 residues. The germline V and J ends were trimmed by 6 bases and 2 bases, with 11 bases remaining between them. The germline V gene encodes CDR1 MNHEY and CDR2 SVGAGI. CDR3 loop: CASSVGGPYEQYF. The DNA of the CDR3 is TGTGCCAGCAGCGTTGGGGGCCCCTACGAGCAGTACTTC.